These T cell receptor beta chains were read from a single sample in a study of T-cell memory formation after mild COVID-19. MiXCR was run by TCRdb on the 5' RACE reads, yielding one entry per CDR3 protein. The sample consists of more than 120,000 distinct CDR3 sequences, 5.5% to 7% of them appearing once. Source material: PBMCs or a T cell subset sorted from them (not recorded which). The receptors stem from an adult woman who had mild COVID-19 (a few samples of this study predate the infection). Cell type and time point are not known. The CDR3 runs from the conserved cysteine through the conserved F or W. The D gene is left open where the match is weak. Clone size is shown for a subset of rows, as once, few, many or a class of expanded clone.

J gene | V gene | clone size | D gene | CDR3 DNA | CDR3 protein
TRBJ1-4 | TRBV12-3/TRBV12-4 | many | . | TGTGCCAGCGCTCCGGGCCTGATACCTATTGGGGAACTGTTTTTT | CASAPGLIPIGELFF
TRBJ2-7 | TRBV5-1 | . | . | TGCGCCAGCAGCGACTCGACAGGAACCGTCTGGCGGGAGCAGTACTTC | CASSDSTGTVWREQYF
TRBJ2-2 | TRBV12-3/TRBV12-4 | few | TRBD2 | TGTGCCAGCAGTTTCTTGGGGGGGGACACCGGGGAGCTGTTTTTT | CASSFLGGDTGELFF
TRBJ2-2 | TRBV5-1 | many | . | TGCGCCAGCAGCTTGGACAGGGACGTCACCGGGGAGCTGTTTTTT | CASSLDRDVTGELFF
TRBJ2-1 | TRBV9 | few | TRBD2 | TGTGCCAGCAGTGATGCCCCTAGCGGGGACTCCTACAATGAGCAGTTCTTC | CASSDAPSGDSYNEQFF
TRBJ1-5 | TRBV20-1 | few | . | TGCAGTGCTAGAGATAACACCGTCGGGGTGCAGGGGATGGGTCAGCCCCAGCATTTT | CSARDNTVGVQGMGQPQHF
TRBJ2-7 | TRBV5-1 | many | TRBD2 | TGCGCCAGCGGACGGGGGGAGAACACCTACGAGCAGTACTTC | CASGRGENTYEQYF
TRBJ1-1 | TRBV12-3/TRBV12-4 | . | . | TGTGCCAGCAGCTTGACGCGGACAGAAACGTTCTTT | CASSLTRTETFF
TRBJ2-2 | TRBV9 | many | . | TGTGCCAGCAGCCCCCGAGTAGCGTCAAACACCGGGGAGCTGTTTTTT | CASSPRVASNTGELFF
TRBJ1-2 | TRBV6-5 | many | . | TGTGCCAGCACTAACAATAACTATGGCTACACCTTC | CASTNNNYGYTF
TRBJ2-7 | TRBV30 | few | TRBD1 | TGTGCCTGGACCTCCAACAGGGGGCTAGAGTACGAGCAGTACTTC | CAWTSNRGLEYEQYF
TRBJ2-6 | TRBV6-2/TRBV6-3 | many | . | TGTGCCAGCAGCGATGCCAACGTCCTGACTTTC | CASSDANVLTF
TRBJ1-5 | TRBV20-1 | . | . | TGCAGTGCTGGACTACAGGGAAGTAATCAGCCCCAGCATTTT | CSAGLQGSNQPQHF
TRBJ1-3 | TRBV19 | few | TRBD1 | TGTGCCAGTAGTAAAGGGACAGTCTCTGGAAACACCATATATTTT | CASSKGTVSGNTIYF
TRBJ2-2 | TRBV12-3/TRBV12-4 | many | . | TGTGCCAGCAGTTTAGTACAGGGTATCGGGGAGCTGTTTTTT | CASSLVQGIGELFF
TRBJ2-7 | TRBV12-3/TRBV12-4 | . | . | TGTGCCAGCAGTCTTTCTCTCTCCTACGAGCAGTACTTC | CASSLSLSYEQYF
TRBJ2-6 | TRBV5-1 | . | . | TGCGCCAGCAGGGCAGCCGGACCCTCTGGGGCCAACGTCCTGACTTTC | CASRAAGPSGANVLTF
TRBJ1-1 | TRBV7-2 | many | . | TGTGCCAGCAGCTTTCAAGGAGGGGCCCCGGGGGCTTTCTTT | CASSFQGGAPGAFF
TRBJ1-1 | TRBV30 | few | . | TGTGCCTGGAGTGACAGCCACACTGAAGCTTTCTTT | CAWSDSHTEAFF
TRBJ2-7 | TRBV13 | many | TRBD1 | TGTGCCAGCAGTAGAGTGACAGGGGAGAACTACGAGCAGTACTTC | CASSRVTGENYEQYF
TRBJ1-3 | TRBV5-5 | few | . | TGTGCCAGCAGCTTGGCCAGGGCAGACTCTGGAAACACCATATATTTT | CASSLARADSGNTIYF
TRBJ2-7 | TRBV20-1 | many | TRBD1 | TGCAGTGCTACCCCTGCGGGGACAGGGGTATTTTACTCCTACGAGCAGTACTTC | CSATPAGTGVFYSYEQYF
TRBJ2-5 | TRBV11-3 | few | TRBD2 | TGTGCCAGCAGCCAGGGACTAGCGGGAGTGACAGAGACCCAGTACTTC | CASSQGLAGVTETQYF
TRBJ2-2 | TRBV5-1 | few | TRBD1 | TGCGCCAGCAGCTTGACCGGGACAGGTATCACCGGGGAGCTGTTTTTT | CASSLTGTGITGELFF
TRBJ2-7 | TRBV7-8 | . | . | TGTGCCAGCAGCAGATCCGGGACGAAGTCCTACGAGCAGTACTTC | CASSRSGTKSYEQYF
TRBJ2-6 | TRBV6-5 | few | . | TGTGCCAGCAGTTACTCGGGACTCGCTGTCTCTGGGGCCAACGTCCTGACTTTC | CASSYSGLAVSGANVLTF
TRBJ2-3 | TRBV3-1 | many | . | TGTGCCAGCAGCGGGGCGGGCCCTAGCACAGATACGCAGTATTTT | CASSGAGPSTDTQYF
TRBJ1-4 | TRBV12-3/TRBV12-4 | few | . | TGTGCCAGCAGTTTGGGGCTAAGTAATGAAAAACTGTTTTTT | CASSLGLSNEKLFF
TRBJ2-5 | TRBV7-2 | . | TRBD2 | TGTGCCAGCAGCTTCCGGACTAGCGGGGAGAAGACCCAGTACTTC | CASSFRTSGEKTQYF
TRBJ2-5 | TRBV7-9 | few | . | TGTGCCAGCAGCGTTCGAGGAAATCCCGTCAAGGAGACCCAGTACTTC | CASSVRGNPVKETQYF
TRBJ1-1 | TRBV12-3/TRBV12-4 | few | TRBD1 | TGTGCCAGCAGTTTAGAATACCCAGGGGGCGCTGAAGCTTTCTTT | CASSLEYPGGAEAFF
TRBJ2-1 | TRBV18 | many | . | TGTGCCAGCTCACTGTCGGGACATCCGAGCTCCTACAATGAGCAGTTCTTC | CASSLSGHPSSYNEQFF
TRBJ1-5 | TRBV6-2/TRBV6-3 | . | . | TGTGCCAGCAGTTTCGGGGGAGCCCAGCATTTT | CASSFGGAQHF
TRBJ2-7 | TRBV5-4 | . | TRBD2 | TGTGCCAGCAGCTTGGGGGGCGGGAGGGCCTCCTACGAGCAGTACTTC | CASSLGGGRASYEQYF
TRBJ2-5 | TRBV7-9 | many | . | TGTGCCAGCAGCTTTGCCCGGAACCAAGAGACCCAGTACTTC | CASSFARNQETQYF